This T cell receptor beta chain was captured by sequencing in a study of beta chain features in type 1 diabetes. Study-level background: The number of sorted cells examined across all samples was 107,917,701.

This clone was observed a few times. Sequenced material consisted of expressed TCRB transcripts (all of the isolated RNA was reverse transcribed). Assay: immunoSEQ multiplex PCR; the TCRdb copy retains only in-frame clones and omits some. This table has 310,000 or so clones, 9.5% to 11% appearing once. This clonotype originated in a woman aged 25 to 45 in good health. Sequences were obtained from naive CD4+ T cells from blood.

The CDR3 DNA reads as TGTGCCAGCAGTTCTCAGGGGAGTCTAGCCAAAAACATTCAGTACTTC. Translated: CASSSQGSLAKNIQYF. The chain uses TRBV28 and TRBJ2-4; a weak D match, TRBD1 (6 bases). Trimming stripped 4 bases from V and 0 bases from J, with 13 bases between. Germline CDR1 reads MDHEN; CDR2 reads SYDVKM. CDR3 length equals 16 residues.